Presented here are 11 T cell receptor beta chains from one specimen sequenced in a study of blood T cell repertoires in COVID-19. Assay used: immunoSEQ multiplex PCR; TCRdb lists only in-frame clones, some missing. The table lists some 300,000 clones, 86% of them singletons. The sequencing sample was made of peripheral blood. The receptor source for this set is a woman in her 70s with COVID-19, enrolled during active disease.

J is TRBJ2-3 and V is TRBV6-5, with 7 nucleotides matching TRBD1. V was clipped by 7 bases and J by 3 bases; unmatched bases: 7. The CDR3 extends over 14 amino acids. CDR1 is MNHEY and CDR2 is SVGAGI in the germline V gene. The CDR3 DNA sequence: TGTGCCAGCACCGAGACAGGGCCTACAGATACGCAGTATTTT. Protein sequence: CASTETGPTDTQYF.

The chain couples TRBV6-2 or TRBV6-3 to TRBJ2-1; 7 nucleotides agree with TRBD1. The junction had 3 bases not matched to a gene; V was cut back by 2 bases and J by 2 bases. The germline V gene has CDR1 MNHEY and CDR2 SVGEGT. This CDR3 spans 15 amino acids. This CDR3 is CASSYEGQPYNEQFF. CDR3 DNA: TGTGCCAGCAGTTACGAGGGACAGCCCTACAATGAGCAGTTCTTC.

This clone showed up just once. V usage is TRBV2 and J usage is TRBJ2-3, with D unresolved. Per germline, CDR1 SNHLY and CDR2 FYNNEI. The V and J ends lost 3 bases and 5 bases respectively, with 12 bases between them. CDR3 length: 14 residues. This chain's CDR3 is CASSDDLGLDTQYF. The DNA for the CDR3 is TGTGCCAGCAGTGATGACCTAGGTTTAGATACGCAGTATTTT.

The chain has TRBV19 and TRBJ2-3; possible D gene TRBD2, 5 bases. This CDR3 contains 11 residues. Between the trimmed V and J ends, which lost 11 bases and 2 bases, there was a span of 8 bases. The germline V gene encodes CDR1 LNHDA and CDR2 SQIVND (reference sequence). The CDR3 DNA sequence: TGTGCCTCGGGGATCACAGATACGCAGTATTTT. It is translated as CASGITDTQYF.

Only a few counts were recorded for this clone. V usage is TRBV5-1 and J usage is TRBJ1-1; a weak D match, TRBD1 (5 bases). V lost 0 bases and J lost 0, with 12 bases in between. The CDR3 sequence is 16 residues long. Germline V gene lookup returns CDR1 SGHRS and CDR2 YFSETQ. CDR3 sequence: CASSLDRAGLNTEAFF. Here the CDR3 DNA reads TGCGCCAGCAGCTTGGATAGGGCAGGGTTGAACACTGAAGCTTTCTTT.

The V call is TRBV30, the J call TRBJ2-7, with 7 bases that match TRBD2. Per the germline V gene, CDR1 is GTSNPN and CDR2 is SVGIG (reference sequence). V lost 2 bases, J lost 7 bases, and 8 bases stayed unmatched. The CDR3 contains 13 residues. CDR3 protein: CAWSSSGYSEQYF. CDR3 coding DNA: TGTGCCTGGAGTTCTAGCGGCTATAGTGAGCAGTACTTC.

The V and J genes are TRBV5-1 and TRBJ2-5; unclear D gene. This CDR3 comprises 14 residues. Germline-derived CDR1 and CDR2 are SGHRS and YFSETQ. Trimming left V 3 bases short and J 2 bases short, with 11 bases between. The CDR3 DNA reads TGCGCCAGCAGCTCGCTGACACAGCAAGAGACCCAGTACTTC. Protein: CASSSLTQQETQYF.

The chain uses TRBV6-5 and TRBJ1-2; D is undetermined. The germline V and J ends were trimmed by 0 bases and 4 bases, with 12 bases remaining between them. CDR3 size: 15 residues. Germline V CDR1 and CDR2: MNHEY, SVGAGI. For the CDR3, the DNA is TGTGCCAGCAGTTACTCGACCGGGTCCGGCTATGGCTACACCTTC. It encodes CASSYSTGSGYGYTF.

The rearrangement uses TRBV11-2 and TRBJ2-7; the match to TRBD2 covers 9 bases. In germline, CDR1 is SGHAT, CDR2 FQNNGV. With V trimmed by 3 bases and J by 4 bases, 4 bases remained unmatched. CDR3 length: 14 residues. CDR3 sequence: CASSFSSGDYEQYF. CDR3 nucleotide sequence: TGTGCCAGCAGCTTTTCTAGCGGGGATTACGAGCAGTACTTC.

The chain couples TRBV10-3 to TRBJ1-2; 8 bases agree with TRBD1. V lost 6 bases, J lost 6 bases, and 6 bases stayed unmatched. Germline-derived CDR1 and CDR2 are ENHRY and SYGVKD. The CDR3 has 13 amino acids. Here the CDR3 reads CAISGQGGDGYTF. CDR3 nucleotide sequence: TGTGCCATCAGCGGACAGGGAGGAGATGGCTACACCTTC.

The table lists this clone with a few counts. V gene TRBV6-2 or TRBV6-3 combines with J gene TRBJ1-1, with D possibly matching TRBD1 (5 bases). CDR3 length equals 12 residues. Trimming cost V 6 bases and J 6 bases, with 11 bases left between them. Germline assignment: CDR1 MNHEY and CDR2 SVGEGT. The CDR3 sequence is CASSPGGPEAFF. The CDR3 DNA is TGTGCCAGCAGCCCCGGGGGTCCTGAAGCTTTCTTT.